These T cell receptor beta chains were read from a single sample in a study of cytomegalovirus exposure and HLA in healthy donors. Data came from immunoSEQ multiplex PCR; TCRdb stores just in-frame clones and leaves some out. Among approximately 100,000 clones listed, roughly three quarters were seen once. The specimen sequenced was PBMCs. The source of these receptors is a man aged 35 to 55 in good health and CMV-seronegative. The CDR3 runs from the conserved cysteine through the conserved F or W. A D gene is named only where the DNA matches it firmly. Only some rows state a clone size, as once, few, many or a class for expanded clones.

CDR3: CASRRTGGYEQYF
DNA: TGTGCCAGCAGGAGGACAGGGGGTTACGAGCAGTACTTC
size: few
D: TRBD1
J: TRBJ2-7
V: TRBV6-6

CDR3: CASSQTGTYEQYF
DNA: TGCGCCAGCAGCCAAACGGGGACCTACGAGCAGTACTTC
size: .
D: .
J: TRBJ2-7
V: TRBV4-1

CDR3: CASSLEGGPNEKLFF
DNA: TGTGCCAGCAGCTTAGAAGGGGGTCCTAATGAAAAACTGTTTTTT
size: .
D: .
J: TRBJ1-4
V: TRBV7-9

CDR3: CASSLHRDYGYTF
DNA: TGCGCCAGCAGCTTACACCGGGACTATGGCTACACCTTC
size: .
D: .
J: TRBJ1-2
V: TRBV5-1

CDR3: CASGLDRFGLYNEQFF
DNA: TGTGCCAGCGGCCTGGATCGGTTCGGTCTTTACAATGAGCAGTTCTTC
size: .
D: .
J: TRBJ2-1
V: TRBV5-6

CDR3: CASSQETGETNYGYTF
DNA: TGTGCCAGCAGCCAAGAGACAGGGGAAACTAACTATGGCTACACCTTC
size: .
D: TRBD1
J: TRBJ1-2
V: TRBV4-2

CDR3: CAISEEIVAEKLFF
DNA: TGTGCCATCAGTGAGGAGATTGTTGCTGAAAAACTGTTTTTT
size: .
D: .
J: TRBJ1-4
V: TRBV10-3

CDR3: CASSADRGANSPLHF
DNA: TGTGCCAGCAGCGCAGACAGGGGTGCAAATTCACCCCTCCACTTT
size: .
D: TRBD1
J: TRBJ1-6
V: TRBV2

CDR3: CASGQGPRTEAFF
DNA: TGTGCTAGTGGCCAGGGCCCTCGGACTGAAGCTTTCTTT
size: .
D: .
J: TRBJ1-1
V: TRBV12-5

CDR3: CASSLGGSNQPQHF
DNA: TGTGCCAGCAGTCTGGGGGGTAGCAATCAGCCCCAGCATTTT
size: few
D: .
J: TRBJ1-5
V: TRBV13

CDR3: CASSLPRNTEAFF
DNA: TGTGCCAGCAGCTTACCCAGGAACACTGAAGCTTTCTTT
size: .
D: .
J: TRBJ1-1
V: TRBV7-2

CDR3: CASSPGQRGTYGYTF
DNA: TGTGCCAGCTCACCCGGACAGAGGGGAACGTATGGCTACACCTTC
size: once
D: .
J: TRBJ1-2
V: TRBV18

CDR3: CASSLQTSGGAREQFF
DNA: TGTGCCAGCAGCTTACAGACTAGCGGGGGGGCCAGGGAGCAGTTCTTC
size: .
D: TRBD2
J: TRBJ2-1
V: TRBV7-3

CDR3: CASSLNGGGYGYTF
DNA: TGTGCCAGCAGCTTAAACGGGGGAGGGTATGGCTACACCTTC
size: .
D: .
J: TRBJ1-2
V: TRBV7-6

CDR3: CAWSVRGGYAYNEQFF
DNA: TGTGCCTGGAGTGTACGGGGGGGGTATGCCTACAATGAGCAGTTCTTC
size: .
D: TRBD2
J: TRBJ2-1
V: TRBV30

CDR3: CSVERGSGETQYF
DNA: TGCAGCGTTGAACGGGGTTCTGGGGAGACCCAGTACTTC
size: .
D: .
J: TRBJ2-5
V: TRBV29-1

CDR3: CASSIPRGPTNEKLFF
DNA: TGTGCCAGTAGCATCCCCAGGGGGCCAACTAATGAAAAACTGTTTTTT
size: .
D: TRBD1
J: TRBJ1-4
V: TRBV19

CDR3: CASSQGMNTEAFF
DNA: TGTGCCAGCAGTCAGGGAATGAACACTGAAGCTTTCTTT
size: .
D: .
J: TRBJ1-1
V: TRBV6-5

CDR3: CASRGGSYNEQFF
DNA: TGTGCCAGCAGGGGGGGCTCCTACAATGAGCAGTTCTTC
size: .
D: .
J: TRBJ2-1
V: TRBV28

CDR3: CASSPGGQLNTEAFF
DNA: TGTGCCAGTAGTCCGGGAGGACAGCTGAACACTGAAGCTTTCTTT
size: .
D: .
J: TRBJ1-1
V: TRBV19

CDR3: CASSSLGGTNGANEQFF
DNA: TGTGCCAGCAGTTCTCTGGGCGGGACTAACGGAGCCAATGAGCAGTTCTTC
size: .
D: TRBD2
J: TRBJ2-1
V: TRBV7-6

CDR3: CASSLVGGNTEAFF
DNA: TGTGCCAGCAGCTTAGTAGGAGGGAACACTGAAGCTTTCTTT
size: once
D: .
J: TRBJ1-1
V: TRBV7-9

CDR3: CASSSTSGGPYSSYNEQFF
DNA: TGTGCCAGCAGCTCGACTAGCGGGGGGCCCTATAGCTCCTACAATGAGCAGTTCTTC
size: .
D: TRBD2
J: TRBJ2-1
V: TRBV11-2

CDR3: CSSSLALYEQYF
DNA: TGTTCCAGCAGCTTAGCCCTCTACGAGCAGTACTTC
size: .
D: .
J: TRBJ2-7
V: TRBV7-9

CDR3: CASSQQVNTEAFF
DNA: TGTGCCAGTAGCCAACAGGTGAACACTGAAGCTTTCTTT
size: few
D: .
J: TRBJ1-1
V: TRBV19

CDR3: CASSISGGAQTQYF
DNA: TGTGCCAGTAGTATTAGCGGGGGGGCCCAGACCCAGTACTTC
size: once
D: TRBD2
J: TRBJ2-5
V: TRBV19

CDR3: CASGEGDTEAFF
DNA: TGCGCCAGCGGGGAGGGGGACACTGAAGCTTTCTTT
size: .
D: .
J: TRBJ1-1
V: TRBV10-2

CDR3: CASSHGRSWNRRDEKLFF
DNA: TGTGCCAGTAGTCATGGTCGGTCATGGAATCGTCGGGATGAAAAACTGTTTTTT
size: .
D: .
J: TRBJ1-4
V: TRBV19

CDR3: CASSVRGNTEAFF
DNA: TGTGCCAGCAGTGTCCGGGGAAACACTGAAGCTTTCTTT
size: .
D: .
J: TRBJ1-1
V: TRBV2

CDR3: CASSLVGQGNNSPLHF
DNA: TGCGCCAGCAGCTTGGTGGGACAGGGGAATAATTCACCCCTCCACTTT
size: .
D: TRBD1
J: TRBJ1-6
V: TRBV5-1

CDR3: CASSPPSLQGRTEAFF
DNA: TGTGCCAGCTCACCACCAAGCTTGCAGGGGCGCACTGAAGCTTTCTTT
size: .
D: .
J: TRBJ1-1
V: TRBV18

CDR3: CASSPRVGGALPHNYGYTF
DNA: TGTGCCAGCAGCCCACGGGTGGGGGGGGCCCTCCCCCATAACTATGGCTACACCTTC
size: .
D: .
J: TRBJ1-2
V: TRBV11-2

CDR3: CASTHRTHNSPLHF
DNA: TGTGCCAGCACCCACAGGACCCATAATTCACCCCTCCACTTT
size: .
D: .
J: TRBJ1-6
V: TRBV13

CDR3: CASSFIAGGTGELFF
DNA: TGCGCCAGCAGCTTCATAGCGGGGGGAACCGGGGAGCTGTTTTTT
size: .
D: TRBD2
J: TRBJ2-2
V: TRBV5-1

CDR3: CASSPRANYGYTF
DNA: TGTGCCAGCAGCCCTCGGGCTAACTATGGCTACACCTTC
size: .
D: .
J: TRBJ1-2
V: TRBV7-2

CDR3: CASSLPGLAVKETQYF
DNA: TGTGCCAGCAGCTTACCGGGACTAGCGGTGAAAGAGACCCAGTACTTC
size: .
D: TRBD2
J: TRBJ2-5
V: TRBV5-4

CDR3: CASSIGAGRYTGELFF
DNA: TGTGCCAGTAGTATAGGGGCAGGGAGGTACACCGGGGAGCTGTTTTTT
size: few
D: .
J: TRBJ2-2
V: TRBV19

CDR3: CASTQVVDTEAFF
DNA: TGTGCCAGCACCCAGGTTGTTGACACTGAAGCTTTCTTT
size: .
D: .
J: TRBJ1-1
V: TRBV6-6

CDR3: CASSSSDGRGEKLFF
DNA: TGTGCCAGCAGCTCCTCGGACGGGCGGGGTGAAAAACTGTTTTTT
size: once
D: .
J: TRBJ1-4
V: TRBV7-8

CDR3: CASLPPEGDTQYF
DNA: TGTGCCAGCCTCCCTCCGGAGGGAGATACGCAGTATTTT
size: .
D: .
J: TRBJ2-3
V: TRBV2

CDR3: CASSLFGGPGNTIYF
DNA: TGTGCCAGCAGCTTATTCGGGGGGCCTGGAAACACCATATATTTT
size: .
D: .
J: TRBJ1-3
V: TRBV7-3

CDR3: CASSAGRGGHNEQFF
DNA: TGTGCCAGCAGCGCTGGGCGGGGGGGGCACAATGAGCAGTTCTTC
size: .
D: TRBD2
J: TRBJ2-1
V: TRBV7-3

CDR3: CASSATGSGNTIYF
DNA: TGTGCCAGTAGCGCCACAGGCTCTGGAAACACCATATATTTT
size: .
D: .
J: TRBJ1-3
V: TRBV19

CDR3: CASGWPRDSFSYEQYF
DNA: TGTGCCAGCGGATGGCCCCGGGACAGTTTCTCCTACGAGCAGTACTTC
size: .
D: TRBD1
J: TRBJ2-7
V: TRBV6-6

CDR3: CSARRGQPQHF
DNA: TGCAGTGCTAGAAGGGGTCAGCCCCAGCATTTT
size: .
D: .
J: TRBJ1-5
V: TRBV20-1

CDR3: CASSSRGGEETQYF
DNA: TGTGCCAGCAGCTCCCGGGGGGGAGAGGAGACCCAGTACTTC
size: .
D: TRBD2
J: TRBJ2-5
V: TRBV7-2

CDR3: CASSVGTSQETQYF
DNA: TGTGCCAGCAGCGTCGGGACATCTCAAGAGACCCAGTACTTC
size: .
D: .
J: TRBJ2-5
V: TRBV9

CDR3: CASSSGAGSAEQYF
DNA: TGTGCCAGCAGCTCCGGCGCGGGTTCGGCCGAGCAGTACTTC
size: few
D: .
J: TRBJ2-7
V: TRBV5-6

CDR3: CASSLAGGSNNQPQHF
DNA: TGTGCCAGCAGTTTGGCGGGGGGAAGTAACAATCAGCCCCAGCATTTT
size: few
D: .
J: TRBJ1-5
V: TRBV6-5

CDR3: CASSRTSGAYNEQFF
DNA: TGCGCCAGCAGCCGAACTAGCGGGGCCTACAATGAGCAGTTCTTC
size: .
D: TRBD2
J: TRBJ2-1
V: TRBV5-1

CDR3: CSVSTGPNQPQHF
DNA: TGCAGCGTTTCCACAGGTCCCAATCAGCCCCAGCATTTT
size: once
D: .
J: TRBJ1-5
V: TRBV29-1

CDR3: CASSLTGYTEAFF
DNA: TGCGCCAGCAGCCTGACAGGGTACACTGAAGCTTTCTTT
size: .
D: TRBD1
J: TRBJ1-1
V: TRBV5-1

CDR3: CASGLPSGFEQYF
DNA: TGTGCTAGTGGTTTGCCCTCAGGGTTCGAGCAGTACTTC
size: once
D: .
J: TRBJ2-7
V: TRBV12-5

CDR3: CASSLDLIGPGLLSEAFF
DNA: TGTGCCAGCAGCTTGGACCTGATCGGGCCAGGGCTTTTGAGTGAAGCTTTCTTT
size: .
D: .
J: TRBJ1-1
V: TRBV5-8